This TCR beta chain came from a study of persistence of HIV-infected CD4 T cells. Turning to the study itself: Multiple blood draws of up to roughly 200 mL, except two donors with single leukapheresis.

The stimulus was an HIV-1 Gag 15-mer peptide pool, 0.95 to 1 ug/peptide/mL. CD40L/CD69 double-negative CD45RO-high memory CD4+ T cells were collected. Concerning this clone itself: Its matching antigen is unknown.

Sequencing used immunoSEQ version 4 in survey mode. Clones were sequenced by immunoSEQ multiplex PCR, and TCRdb holds only the in-frame ones, with some missing. The table has over 30,000 clones, 80% to 85% seen once. The sequence was obtained from an adult with HIV. The donor label of this sample is uncertain. The material was cultured CD4+ T cells from PBMCs, obtained from a patient who received antiretroviral therapy.

CDR3 sequence reads: CASREQTAANEQFF. The CDR3 DNA is TGCGCCAGCAGGGAACAGACAGCCGCCAATGAGCAGTTCTTC. The chain carries TRBV10-2 and TRBJ2-1, with a possible D match to TRBD1 (5 bases). Trimming took 6 bases from V and 6 from J, leaving 15 bases between them. CDR1 and CDR2 (germline): WSHSY, SAAADI. The length of the CDR3 is 14 residues.